This T cell receptor beta chain was observed in a study of HIV-infected patients and healthy controls. Whole blood was used without fractionation, so all unsorted peripheral T cells were included. Study outcomes and limitations: Only sixteen HIV-infected individuals were processed, a major limit on how widely findings apply. Donor HLA types were not determined in the study. Significantly higher mean Gini indices appeared in HIV-infected repertoires, possibly reflecting oligoclonality.

450 to 600 ng RNA was reverse transcribed with alpha and beta constant-region primers. Each of the alpha and beta chains got its own library through chain-specific third strand synthesis with indices. All rearrangements within a chain used one primer pair; cDNA molecules carried barcodes. TCRdb recomputed calls from the 5' RACE reads with MiXCR, one row per CDR3 protein. The sample has about 14,000 distinct CDR3 sequences, around 9% seen once. V was clipped by 1 base and J by 13 bases, with 11 bases between them. The CDR3 spans 13 residues. The germline gives CDR1 SGHTA, CDR2 FQGNSA. This clonotype was detected many times. The antigen remains unidentified.

This rearrangement joins TRBV7-2 to TRBJ1-6; possible D gene TRBD1, 5 bases. Sequencing was performed on blood. This sequence was found in an adult in good health. CDR3 loop: CASSLGGGSPLHF. In DNA form, the CDR3 reads TGTGCCAGCAGCTTAGGGGGGGGGTCTCCCCTCCACTTT.